This entry lists 21 T cell receptor beta chains sequenced from one sample in a study of T-cell reconstitution after alpha-beta-depleted transplantation in children. Unique molecular identifiers featured in how the TCRbeta library was prepared. TCRdb reanalysed the PCR reads using MiXCR and keeps one entry per CDR3 protein. The table includes 600,000 or so distinct CDR3 sequences, 20% to 25% detected once. The starting material was PBMCs, mostly from graft donor cells, obtained 360 days after TCRalphabeta/CD19-depleted stem cell transplant. These receptors were obtained from a boy younger than two who had a stem cell transplant for acute myeloid leukemia, so the T cells may come from the graft donor.

V is TRBV4-3 and J is TRBJ2-1; D possibly matches TRBD1 or TRBD2 (6 bases each). V was trimmed by 0 bases and J by 8 bases, leaving 17 bases between them. The CDR3 runs 16 residues. Germline V gives CDR1 LGHNA, CDR2 YSLEER. CDR3 coding DNA: TGCGCCAGCAGCCAAGATTGGGGGCTAGGAGGGCATGAGCAGTTCTTC. As protein: CASSQDWGLGGHEQFF.

This clonotype turned up a few times. The V call is TRBV20-1, the J call TRBJ1-5; the match to TRBD1 covers 9 bases. The CDR3 runs 16 residues. Trimming removed 3 bases from V and 3 bases from J; junction bases left unmatched: 9. Germline assignment: CDR1 DFQATT and CDR2 SNEGSKA (reference sequence). This chain's CDR3 is CSASAGTGFFNQPQHF. CDR3 DNA: TGCAGTGCTAGTGCGGGGACAGGGTTTTTCAATCAGCCCCAGCATTTT.

This clonotype was seen many times. CDR3 sequence (DNA): TGTGCCTGTTCGGGGAGGGGGGCCAACGTCCTGACTTTC. It yields the protein CACSGRGANVLTF. The genes are TRBV30 and TRBJ2-6; TRBD2 might be the D (6 bases). This CDR3 region has 13 residues. V lost 6 bases and J 4 bases, leaving 10 bases between the germline ends. The V gene's germline CDR1 is GTSNPN and CDR2 SVGIG (reference sequence).

This clonotype was detected a few times. This chain connects TRBV4-3 to TRBJ2-2, with a tentative D call TRBD1 (6 bases). The CDR3 has 16 residues. Germline V gene lookup returns CDR1 LGHNA and CDR2 YSLEER. V lost 0 bases and J lost 5, with 13 bases in between. The CDR3 DNA reads as TGCGCCAGCAGCCAAGAACAGGGACACTTGACCGGGGAGCTGTTTTTT. Translated: CASSQEQGHLTGELFF.

Ten or more counts support this clonotype. J is TRBJ1-5 and V is TRBV27; D uncertain. This CDR3 is built from 12 residues. Trimming removed 8 bases from V and 0 bases from J, with 5 bases in between. Germline V CDR1 and CDR2: MNHEY, SMNVEV (reference sequence). The CDR3 spells CASGSSNQPQHF. In DNA form, the CDR3 reads TGTGCCAGCGGAAGTAGCAATCAGCCCCAGCATTTT.

This clonotype came up a few times. This chain joins TRBV12-3 or TRBV12-4 and TRBJ1-5; D not certain. With 8 bases removed from V and 1 base from J, the gap between germline ends came to 24 bases. There are 18 residues in the CDR3. For the CDR3, the DNA is TGTGCCAGCCAACGGGGTGTGGGCCTAATTACGAGCAATCAGCCCCAGCATTTT. This encodes CASQRGVGLITSNQPQHF.

This clonotype occurred many times. The chain links TRBV25-1 to TRBJ2-1; a possible D gene is TRBD1 (7 bases). The CDR3 has 13 residues. With 6 bases removed from V and 7 bases from J, the gap between germline ends came to 13 bases. Germline lookup yields CDR1 MGHDK and CDR2 SYGVNS. The CDR3 spells CASSLQGGNEQFF. The CDR3 bases are TGTGCCAGCAGCCTGCAGGGGGGAAATGAGCAGTTCTTC.

This clonotype showed up many times. The chain couples TRBV15 to TRBJ2-7; D is ambiguous. CDR3 length equals 15 residues. V was cut by 0 bases and J by 5 bases, with 14 bases left in between. Germline-derived CDR1 and CDR2 are LNHNV and YYDKDF (reference sequence). The CDR3 coding sequence is TGTGCCACCAGCAGAGAGGTTTGGGGAAGGAACGAGCAGTACTTC. Protein sequence: CATSREVWGRNEQYF.

This chain uses TRBV7-2 with TRBJ2-7; 7 bases line up with TRBD1. The germline V gene has CDR1 SGHTA and CDR2 FQGNSA. The V gene end was trimmed by 5 bases and the J gene end by 2 bases; junction bases not matched to a gene: 12. There are 16 residues in the CDR3. CDR3 region: CASSDDRARVPYEQYF. In nucleotides, the CDR3 is TGTGCCAGCAGCGATGACAGGGCCCGCGTCCCCTACGAGCAGTACTTC.

J is TRBJ2-5 and V is TRBV5-6; perhaps TRBD2 as D (5 bases). Germline V lookup: CDR1 SGHDT, CDR2 YYEEEE. Trimming took 6 bases from V and 2 from J, leaving 20 bases between them. The CDR3 consists of 16 residues. This chain's CDR3 is CASTSSKRGIQETQYF. Written as DNA, the CDR3 is TGTGCCAGCACCTCATCTAAGAGAGGGATACAAGAGACCCAGTACTTC.

This chain joins TRBV12-3 or TRBV12-4 and TRBJ2-1; D may be TRBD1 or TRBD2 (6 bases each). The CDR3 spans 15 residues. Trimming left V 3 bases short and J 8 bases short, with 17 bases between. DNA of the CDR3: TGTGCCAGCAGTTTCCGGGGGCTCTTCATCGATGAGCAGTTCTTC. This gives the protein CASSFRGLFIDEQFF.

CDR3 in DNA: TGCGCCAGCAGCCGAGGGACTAGCGCCTACAATGAGCAGTTCTTC. This codes for CASSRGTSAYNEQFF. The chain carries TRBV4-3 and TRBJ2-1, with 10 bases aligning to TRBD2. The CDR3 contains 15 residues. From germline, CDR1 is LGHNA and CDR2 YSLEER. V dropped 4 bases and J dropped 2; count of bases not matched to a gene: 2.

This clonotype was seen many times. The chain combines TRBV7-9 with TRBJ1-3, with D unclear. Germline assignment: CDR1 SEHNR and CDR2 FQNEAQ (reference sequence). Deletions cut 5 bases from V and 4 bases from J, with 12 bases between. The CDR3 is 14 residues long. The CDR3 is CASSVTNNGNTIYF. CDR3 in DNA: TGTGCCAGCAGCGTGACTAACAACGGAAACACCATATATTTT.

The gene calls are TRBV5-1 and TRBJ2-7; TRBD1 agrees at 7 bases. Germline V lookup: CDR1 SGHRS, CDR2 YFSETQ. J was trimmed by 2 bases and V by 4 bases; bases with no gene match: 3. This CDR3 contains 13 residues. In DNA form, the CDR3 reads TGCGCCAGCAGCAACGGGACAGCCTACGAGCAGTACTTC. Amino acid sequence: CASSNGTAYEQYF.

The rearrangement uses TRBV5-6 and TRBJ2-1, with 9 bases aligning to TRBD1. The CDR3 extends over 17 amino acids. CDR1 is SGHDT, CDR2 YYEEEE, per germline. V was pared by 2 bases and J by 4 bases, with 10 bases of the junction left unmatched. The CDR3 spells CASSLPQGQGVYNEQFF. The CDR3 DNA reads as TGTGCCAGCAGCTTACCACAGGGACAGGGAGTATACAATGAGCAGTTCTTC.

The V and J genes are TRBV20-1 and TRBJ1-6; 8 bases map to TRBD1. The germline V gene encodes CDR1 DFQATT and CDR2 SNEGSKA (reference sequence). The CDR3 runs to 15 residues. With 5 bases clipped from V and 7 bases from J, the junction kept 10 bases outside the gene matches. CDR3 DNA sequence: TGCAGTGCTGTGATCAACAGGGGGGGCAATTCACCCCTCCACTTT. It specifies CSAVINRGGNSPLHF.

V gene TRBV5-6 combines with J gene TRBJ2-5; 7 nucleotides line up with TRBD2. The J segment lost 5 bases and the V segment lost 0 bases, leaving 16 bases of the junction unmatched. Germline V lookup: CDR1 SGHDT, CDR2 YYEEEE. The CDR3 covers 18 residues. In DNA form, the CDR3 reads TGTGCCAGCAGCTTGGCCTGGGGTAGCGGGCCATTCTGGGAGACCCAGTACTTC. It specifies CASSLAWGSGPFWETQYF. Based on the CDR3 plus reference TRBV5-6 and TRBJ2-5, the full variable domain is DAGVTQSPTHLIKTRGQQVTLRCSPKSGHDTVSWYQQALGQGPQFIFQYYEEEERQRGNFPDRFSGHQFPNYSSELNVNALLLGDSALYLCASSLAWGSGPFWETQYFGPGTRLLVL.

This clonotype was observed a handful of times. The gene calls are TRBV6-1 and TRBJ2-1; D possibly uses TRBD1 or TRBD2 (5 bases each). This CDR3 spans 14 amino acids. V lost 1 base and J lost 9, with 13 bases in between. CDR1 is MNHNS and CDR2 is SASEGT in the germline V gene. The CDR3 region is CASSEVGRDGEQFF. The CDR3 DNA reads as TGTGCCAGCAGTGAAGTCGGTAGGGACGGTGAGCAGTTCTTC.

The chain uses TRBV13 and TRBJ2-5; 8 nucleotides line up with TRBD2. The germline gives CDR1 PRHDT, CDR2 FYEKMQ (reference sequence). The CDR3 loop spans 16 amino acids. V was pared by 5 bases and J by 2 bases, with 10 bases of the junction left unmatched. The CDR3 is CASSRPYGGGQETQYF. CDR3 sequence (DNA): TGTGCCAGCAGCCGTCCGTACGGCGGGGGGCAAGAGACCCAGTACTTC.

This clonotype showed up just a few times. V is TRBV20-1 and J is TRBJ1-3, with TRBD1 matching 9 bases. V gave up 3 bases and J gave up 6 bases; unmatched junction bases: 12. Germline V gene data show CDR1 as DFQATT and CDR2 as SNEGSKA (reference sequence). This CDR3 has 16 amino acids. CDR3 sequence (DNA): TGCAGTGCTAGGCCCCCTCCGGGACAGGGAATAAACACCATATATTTT. Its translation: CSARPPPGQGINTIYF.

This clonotype has only a few counts. The gene calls are TRBV7-9 and TRBJ2-7; the D gene is possibly TRBD1 (5 bases). V dropped 0 bases and J dropped 3 bases, with 15 bases sitting between them. Looked up from germline, CDR1 is SEHNR and CDR2 is FQNEAQ (reference sequence). This CDR3 is 16 amino acids long. CDR3 protein: CASSLALTEGDYEQYF. The CDR3, as DNA: TGTGCCAGCAGCTTAGCCCTGACAGAAGGCGACTACGAGCAGTACTTC.